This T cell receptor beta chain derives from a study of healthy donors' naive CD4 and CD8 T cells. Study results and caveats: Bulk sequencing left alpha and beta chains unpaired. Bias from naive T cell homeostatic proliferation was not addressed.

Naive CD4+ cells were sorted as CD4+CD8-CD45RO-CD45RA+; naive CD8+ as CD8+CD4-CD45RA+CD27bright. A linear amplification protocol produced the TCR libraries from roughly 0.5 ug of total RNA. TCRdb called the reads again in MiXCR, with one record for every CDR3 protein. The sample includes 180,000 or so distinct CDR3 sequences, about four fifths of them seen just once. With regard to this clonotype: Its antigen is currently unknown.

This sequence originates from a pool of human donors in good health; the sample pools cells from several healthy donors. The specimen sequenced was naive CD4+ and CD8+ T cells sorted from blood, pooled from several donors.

The CDR3 DNA sequence: TGCAGCGGCGAGGGACCCTATGGCTACACCTTC. This encodes CSGEGPYGYTF. V is TRBV29-1 and J is TRBJ1-2, with D possibly matching TRBD1 (5 bases). The CDR3 is 11 residues long. CDR1 SQVTM and CDR2 ANQGSEA come from the germline V gene. V lost 7 bases and J lost 4, with 10 bases in between.